The 21 T cell receptor beta chains presented below share a single source sample, sequenced in a study of shared clonotypes between healthy human individuals. Libraries were prepared by immunoSEQ multiplex PCR; TCRdb keeps only in-frame clonotypes and omits some of them. This table holds some 2,100,000 clones, approximately 94% found once. Naive-designated CD8 cells lacked CD45RO, were positively enriched for CCR7, and omitted terminally differentiated effector memory CD45RA+ cells. The sequencing input was naive CD8+ T cells from PBMCs. The receptors come from a man between 18 and 35 years old in good health. Some clones in this sample may be carry-over from other donors' samples.

V usage is TRBV4-1 and J usage is TRBJ1-4; D is unresolved. The germline V gene encodes CDR1 MGHRA and CDR2 YSYEKL. Trimming took 4 bases from V and 5 from J, leaving 5 bases between them. The CDR3 runs to 12 residues. The CDR3 nucleotides read TGCGCCAGCAGCCTCAGGAATGAAAAACTGTTTTTT. Amino acids: CASSLRNEKLFF.

This chain links TRBV7-2 with TRBJ2-5, with 8 bases that match TRBD2. This CDR3 comprises 17 residues. Looked up from germline, CDR1 is SGHTA and CDR2 is FQGNSA. The trim removed 1 base at V and 2 bases at J, leaving 9 bases unmatched. CDR3 in DNA: TGTGCCAGCAGCTTAGGTCGACGACTAGCGCTTCAAGAGACCCAGTACTTC. Protein: CASSLGRRLALQETQYF.

This rearrangement joins TRBV7-2 to TRBJ1-2; perhaps TRBD1 as D (5 bases). Per the germline V gene, CDR1 is SGHTA and CDR2 is FQGNSA. Trimming took 5 bases from V and 7 from J, leaving 14 bases between them. The length of the CDR3 is 13 residues. CDR3 region: CASSPRDARGYTF. CDR3 in DNA: TGTGCCAGCAGCCCCCGGGACGCCCGTGGCTACACCTTC.

The genes are TRBV7-9 and TRBJ2-7; maybe TRBD2 (5 bases). This CDR3 spans 14 amino acids. The germline gives CDR1 SEHNR, CDR2 FQNEAQ (reference sequence). The germline V and J ends were trimmed by 5 bases and 3 bases, with 14 bases remaining between them. Written as DNA, the CDR3 is TGTGCCAGCAGCACTTCACCGGGAAACTACGAGCAGTACTTC. Amino acid sequence: CASSTSPGNYEQYF.

The chain is built from TRBV15 and TRBJ2-2; no definite D call. Looked up from germline, CDR1 is LNHNV and CDR2 is YYDKDF (reference sequence). V lost 3 bases and J 7 bases, leaving 9 bases between the germline ends. This CDR3 region has 13 residues. CDR3 sequence: CATSSVRHGELFF. DNA for the CDR3: TGTGCCACCAGCAGTGTTCGTCACGGGGAGCTGTTTTTT.

The chain recombines TRBV7-6 with TRBJ1-2; a possible D gene is TRBD1 (5 bases). The V end lost 3 bases, the J end lost 0 bases, and 17 bases lay between the germline ends. CDR1 and CDR2 from the germline V gene are SGHVS and FNYEAQ. There are 17 residues in the CDR3. CDR3 sequence reads: CASSLEPAGLANYGYTF. The CDR3 bases are TGTGCCAGCAGCTTGGAGCCCGCGGGGCTTGCTAACTATGGCTACACCTTC. The whole variable domain, remainder taken from reference TRBV7-6 and TRBJ1-2, is GAGVSQSPRYKVTKRGQDVALRCDPISGHVSLYWYRQALGQGPEFLTYFNYEAQQDKSGLPNDRFSAERPEGSISTLTIQRTEQRDSAMYRCASSLEPAGLANYGYTFGSGTRLTVV.

This sequence joins TRBV11-2 and TRBJ2-7; 7 bases agree with TRBD1. With V trimmed by 1 base and J by 4 bases, 10 bases remained unmatched. Germline V gene lookup returns CDR1 SGHAT and CDR2 FQNNGV. The CDR3 contains 16 residues. Written as DNA, the CDR3 is TGTGCCAGCAGCTTAGTCCGGACAGGACCCTTATACGAGCAGTACTTC. This translates into CASSLVRTGPLYEQYF.

The chain employs TRBV7-8 and TRBJ1-2; TRBD1 agrees at 8 bases. The germline CDR1 and CDR2 sequences are SGHVS and FQNEAQ. There are 12 residues in the CDR3. The ends lost 5 bases at V and 9 bases at J; junction bases unmatched: 5. Written as DNA, the CDR3 is TGTGCCAGCAGCCAAGGACAGGGAAGCTACACCTTC. Its translation is CASSQGQGSYTF. The variable domain in full, with the rest retrieved from reference TRBV7-8 and TRBJ1-2, is GAGVSQSPRYKVAKRGQDVALRCDPISGHVSLFWYQQALGQGPEFLTYFQNEAQLDKSGLPSDRFFAERPEGSVSTLKIQRTQQEDSAVYLCASSQGQGSYTFGSGTRLTVV.

The V and J genes are TRBV4-1 and TRBJ2-7; D is perhaps TRBD2 (6 bases). Between the trimmed V and J ends, which lost 1 base and 2 bases, there was a span of 15 bases. The CDR3 consists of 16 residues. Germline CDR1 and CDR2: MGHRA and YSYEKL. CDR3 protein: CASSQVLDGSTYEQYF. CDR3 DNA: TGCGCCAGCAGCCAAGTATTAGACGGGAGCACCTACGAGCAGTACTTC.

The V and J genes are TRBV6-5 and TRBJ1-3; D perhaps matches TRBD1 (5 bases). V was clipped by 2 bases and J by 1 base, with 6 bases between them. Per the germline V gene, CDR1 is MNHEY and CDR2 is SVGAGI. The CDR3 contains 14 residues. The CDR3: CASSYGGSGNTIYF. CDR3 sequence (DNA): TGTGCCAGCAGTTACGGGGGATCTGGAAACACCATATATTTT.

Regarding this clone: Other DNA sequences in this specimen translate into the identical CDR3. The rearrangement joins TRBV6-5 to TRBJ1-1; D unclear. CDR3 length: 13 residues. Trimming stripped 0 bases from V and 8 bases from J, with 10 bases between. The germline V gene encodes CDR1 MNHEY and CDR2 SVGAGI. The CDR3 DNA reads TGTGCCAGCAGTTACTCGGGCGGATACGAAGCTTTCTTT. It codes for CASSYSGGYEAFF.

The V gene is TRBV4-1, the J gene TRBJ2-1; 14 nucleotides match TRBD2. The CDR3 is 17 residues long. Losses at the gene ends were 1 base for V and 4 bases for J; bases not matched to a gene: 3. Germline CDR1 is MGHRA and CDR2 is YSYEKL. The CDR3 sequence: CASSQGTSGGTYNEQFF. Written as DNA, the CDR3 is TGCGCCAGCAGCCAAGGGACTAGCGGGGGGACATACAATGAGCAGTTCTTC.

The rearrangement joins TRBV7-9 to TRBJ2-5; TRBD1 aligns across 10 bases. Germline V gives CDR1 SEHNR, CDR2 FQNEAQ (reference sequence). With V trimmed by 4 bases and J by 2 bases, 7 bases remained unmatched. The CDR3 has 16 amino acids. CDR3 nucleotides: TGTGCCAGCAGCTCACCGGACAGGGGGTTACAAGAGACCCAGTACTTC. Translating it yields CASSSPDRGLQETQYF.

The chain links TRBV19 to TRBJ1-1; D unclear. Germline V gene data show CDR1 as LNHDA and CDR2 as SQIVND (reference sequence). The CDR3 loop spans 11 amino acids. The germline V and J ends were trimmed by 5 bases and 8 bases, with 9 bases remaining between them. CDR3 amino acids: CASSSTPEAFF. DNA for the CDR3: TGTGCCAGTAGTTCTACTCCGGAAGCTTTCTTT. Full variable domain (missing parts from reference TRBV19 and TRBJ1-1): DGGITQSPKYLFRKEGQNVTLSCEQNLNHDAMYWYRQDPGQGLRLIYYSQIVNDFQKGDIAEGYSVSREKKESFPLTVTSAQKNPTAFYLCASSSTPEAFFGQGTRLTVV.

This clone was seen a single time. The V call is TRBV15, the J call TRBJ2-7; D not certain. CDR1 and CDR2 from the germline V gene are LNHNV and YYDKDF (reference sequence). The CDR3 extends over 15 amino acids. V lost 1 base and J lost 1, with 11 bases in between. CDR3 in amino acids: CATSRGFTFSYEQYF. CDR3 coding DNA: TGTGCCACCAGCAGAGGATTCACGTTTTCCTACGAGCAGTACTTC.

This chain links TRBV30 with TRBJ1-2; no definite D call. Germline V gene data show CDR1 as GTSNPN and CDR2 as SVGIG (reference sequence). Trimming left V 2 bases short and J 3 bases short, with 10 bases between. This CDR3 spans 13 amino acids. CDR3 DNA sequence: TGTGCCTGGAGTTTCAGCTTGGACTATGGCTACACCTTC. This translates into CAWSFSLDYGYTF.

Note on this clone: The same CDR3 also results from other DNA sequences found in this sample. The chain joins TRBV11-2 to TRBJ2-3, with D uncertain. This CDR3 comprises 12 residues. Germline V CDR1 and CDR2: SGHAT, FQNNGV. Trimming left V 6 bases short and J 1 base short, with 5 bases between. CDR3 protein: CASSLGTDTQYF. CDR3 nucleotide sequence: TGTGCCAGCAGTCTCGGCACAGATACGCAGTATTTT.

This chain joins TRBV2 and TRBJ2-1; 14 nucleotides line up with TRBD2. V shed 5 bases and J 2 bases; nucleotides not matched to a gene: 2. The CDR3 covers 16 residues. CDR1 and CDR2 from the germline V gene are SNHLY and FYNNEI. CDR3 coding DNA: TGTGCCAGCAGTTGGACTAGCGGGGGGACCTACAATGAGCAGTTCTTC. It translates to CASSWTSGGTYNEQFF.

V is TRBV7-2 and J is TRBJ2-3; TRBD2 aligns across 12 bases. Germline trimming cut 5 bases from V and 2 bases from J; bases unmatched to any gene: 5. Germline loops: CDR1 SGHTA, CDR2 FQGNSA. The CDR3 runs to 16 residues. CDR3 in amino acids: CASSILAGGNTDTQYF. The CDR3 DNA reads TGTGCCAGCAGCATCCTAGCGGGGGGGAACACAGATACGCAGTATTTT.

The chain recombines TRBV19 with TRBJ1-2; maybe TRBD1 (5 bases). The CDR3 covers 17 residues. From germline, CDR1 is LNHDA and CDR2 SQIVND (reference sequence). Between the trimmed V and J ends, which lost 2 bases and 4 bases, there was a span of 20 bases. The CDR3 spells CASSIIAGIHDGYGYTF. The CDR3 DNA is TGTGCCAGTAGTATAATAGCAGGGATCCACGACGGCTATGGCTACACCTTC.

The chain links TRBV15 to TRBJ2-3; D is undetermined. Germline-derived CDR1 and CDR2 are LNHNV and YYDKDF (reference sequence). Trimming removed 5 bases at V and 0 bases at J, with 21 bases between. CDR3 size: 18 residues. The CDR3 here is CATSGTPLFTSSTDTQYF. DNA of the CDR3: TGTGCCACCAGCGGAACTCCACTTTTCACAAGTAGCACAGATACGCAGTATTTT.